The rows below give T cell receptor beta chains drawn from one sample of a study of shared clonotypes between healthy human individuals. Produced via immunoSEQ multiplex PCR; TCRdb's table is partial and in-frame only. The sample holds 490,000 or so clones, about 82% seen once. The sequencing sample was made of PBMCs. The receptors come from a woman in her forties in good health. Some clones in this sample may be carry-over from other donors' samples. Each CDR3 is given without its conserved first and last residue.

cdr3_length j_call v_call cdr3_aa
12 TRBJ1-5 TRBV5-1 ASSPGGPTGAQH
11 TRBJ1-5 TRBV29-1 SVVTEMGHSQH
10 TRBJ2-1 TRBV28 ATLPPYNEQF
15 TRBJ2-1 TRBV7-9 ASSQTSGLAGYNEQF
16 TRBJ2-2 TRBV7-2 ASSLGGAGGRGTGELF
12 TRBJ2-7 TRBV11-2 ASSRPQGTYEQY
12 TRBJ1-1 TRBV19 ASTPMTGFTEAF
11 TRBJ2-5 TRBV7-2 ASSFVSQETQY
14 TRBJ2-2 TRBV6-1 ASSEIWQGGREELF
13 TRBJ2-1 TRBV13 ASSSLASSYNEQF
12 TRBJ1-2 TRBV5-7 ASSLSGTDYGYT
13 TRBJ2-1 TRBV30 AWSVGSGRGNEQF
13 TRBJ2-7 TRBV18 ASSRQGAFDYEQY
11 TRBJ2-1 TRBV28 ASSQRQVSEQF
14 TRBJ2-5 TRBV5-4 ASSTRLAGEVETQY